The T cell receptor beta chain under discussion was sequenced for a study of T cell responses to AZD1222 COVID-19 vaccine. Findings and limits, study-wide: Donors, mostly white British, included more females; clonal diversity was possibly underestimated. Vaccine-related CD4 TCRs covered spike, predominating at 160-218 and 743-854. Recipients of AZD1222 seropositive at baseline numbered only 6 or 7.

Looked up from germline, CDR1 is SGHRS and CDR2 is YFSETQ. Trimming left V 2 bases short and J 7 bases short, with 7 bases between. The CDR3 consists of 11 residues. Here immunoSEQ multiplex PCR was the method, and the copy in TCRdb shows in-frame clones only, minus some. Among roughly 84,000 clones listed, 80% to 90% were seen once. Comments on this clone: What it recognizes is unknown.

The sample in question was peripheral blood, obtained 28 days after the second AZD1222 dose. The rearrangement uses TRBV5-1 and TRBJ2-7; D is ambiguous. This receptor was identified in an adult who received the AZD1222 COVID-19 vaccine. The CDR3 protein is CASSFGPEQYF. CDR3 in DNA: TGCGCCAGCAGCTTTGGACCGGAGCAGTACTTC.